Each of the 15 T cell receptor beta chains below was sequenced from the same sample in a study of T cells in Graves' hyperthyroidism and ophthalmopathy. RNA transcripts served as the template for amplifying TCR beta CDR3 regions. The TCR CDR3 was amplified in a first-round RT-PCR using the HTBI primer set. TCRdb re-derived calls from the multiplex PCR reads in MiXCR, one entry per CDR3 protein. This sample has 300,000 to 400,000 distinct CDR3 sequences, with roughly 20% found just once. Material for sequencing was blood. The source of these receptors is a woman aged 45-60 years with Graves' hyperthyroidism.

This clonotype has just a few counts. J is TRBJ1-1 and V is TRBV30; tentatively, D is TRBD1 (5 bases). Germline V gene sequence: CDR1 GTSNPN, CDR2 SVGIG (reference sequence). CDR3 length: 11 amino acids. Trimming shortened V by 4 bases and J by 5 bases, and 8 bases separated the two germline ends. The CDR3 here is CAWTGWTEAFF. The CDR3 bases are TGTGCCTGGACAGGGTGGACTGAAGCTTTCTTT.

This clonotype appeared many times. The V call is TRBV20-1, the J call TRBJ2-7; the D is unclear. The CDR3 has 14 residues. The V gene's germline CDR1 is DFQATT and CDR2 SNEGSKA (reference sequence). V was pared by 2 bases and J by 7 bases, with 18 bases between. The CDR3 protein is CSARSPDPPWEQYF. CDR3 DNA: TGCAGTGCTAGATCACCGGACCCCCCCTGGGAGCAGTACTTC.

This clonotype came up a few times. V usage is TRBV6-1 and J usage is TRBJ2-7, with 14 bases that match TRBD2. Germline CDR1 and CDR2: MNHNS and SASEGT. V gave up 4 bases and J gave up 0 bases; unmatched junction bases: 8. This CDR3 is built from 18 residues. The CDR3 reads CASSARTSGGTHSYEQYV. DNA of the CDR3: TGTGCCAGCAGTGCCCGGACTAGCGGGGGGACACACTCCTACGAGCAGTACGTC.

The chain employs TRBV7-6 and TRBJ2-2; perhaps TRBD2 as D (6 bases). Trimming left V 2 bases short and J 2 bases short, with 12 bases between. The CDR3 length is 16 residues. Germline V gene sequence: CDR1 SGHVS, CDR2 FNYEAQ. The CDR3, as DNA: TGTGCCAGCAGCTTAAACGGAGGGGTAAACACCGGGGAGCTGTTTTTT. Protein: CASSLNGGVNTGELFF. The full variable domain, completed using reference TRBV7-6 and TRBJ2-2, is GAGVSQSPRYKVTKRGQDVALRCDPISGHVSLYWYRQALGQGPEFLTYFNYEAQQDKSGLPNDRFSAERPEGSISTLTIQRTEQRDSAMYRCASSLNGGVNTGELFFGEGSRLTVL.

In its sample, this clonotype was seen many times. The V call is TRBV12-3 or TRBV12-4, the J call TRBJ1-4; 11 bases match TRBD1. The CDR3 totals 14 residues. The V gene end was trimmed by 6 bases and the J gene end by 6 bases; junction bases not matched to a gene: 3. The CDR3 reads CASSQGQGDEKLFF. CDR3 nucleotide sequence: TGTGCCAGCAGCCAGGGACAGGGGGATGAAAAACTGTTTTTT.

This clonotype was seen at least ten times. The chain combines TRBV20-1 with TRBJ2-7, with D perhaps matching TRBD2 (6 bases). The CDR3 length is 14 residues. V lost 4 bases, J lost 2 bases, and 15 bases lay in between. Germline V gives CDR1 DFQATT, CDR2 SNEGSKA (reference sequence). In DNA form, the CDR3 reads TGCAGTGCTAATCCGGGAGTCCTCCCCTACGAGCAGTACTTC. Residues: CSANPGVLPYEQYF.

The chain combines TRBV11-3 with TRBJ2-1, with 9 bases aligning to TRBD2. V trimming: 5 bases; J trimming: 0 bases; junction bases outside the gene matches: 11. The CDR3 length is 18 residues. Germline values: CDR1 SGHNT, CDR2 YENEEA. CDR3 in amino acids: CASSQEASGTYSYNEQFF. DNA for the CDR3: TGTGCCAGCAGCCAAGAGGCTAGCGGGACGTACTCCTACAATGAGCAGTTCTTC.

The genes are TRBV24-1 and TRBJ1-2, with a tentative D call TRBD1 (5 bases). The V end lost 10 bases, the J end lost 2 bases, and 10 bases lay between the germline ends. The CDR3 is made up of 12 amino acids. Germline V CDR1 and CDR2: KGHDR, SFDVKD. The CDR3 loop reads CATPRGNYGYTF. DNA for the CDR3: TGTGCCACACCTAGGGGCAACTATGGCTACACCTTC.

On this clonotype itself: This may stem from a read error, because a much larger clone lies one nucleotide away. V and J are TRBV2 and TRBJ1-5; no definite D call. The CDR3 is 14 residues long. CDR1 and CDR2 (germline): SNHLY, FYNNEI. The CDR3 spells CVSSESQVNQPQHF. As DNA, the CDR3 is TGTGTCAGCAGTGAGTCCCAGGTCAATCAGCCCCAGCATTTT.

This clonotype was seen ten or more times. The V call is TRBV6-2 or TRBV6-3, the J call TRBJ2-3; D is ambiguous. This CDR3 comprises 12 residues. V lost 8 bases and J lost 4, with 10 bases in between. From germline, CDR1 is MNHEY and CDR2 SVGEGT. The CDR3 is CASARGADTQYF. CDR3 coding DNA: TGTGCCAGCGCACGAGGAGCAGATACGCAGTATTTT.

This clonotype was observed many times. The chain links TRBV3-1 to TRBJ2-4, with unresolved D. Trimming pared 4 bases from V and 7 bases from J, leaving 11 bases between. Germline lookup yields CDR1 LGHDT and CDR2 YNNKEL (reference sequence). CDR3 length equals 13 residues. The CDR3 reads CASSPNAHNIQYF. CDR3 sequence (DNA): TGTGCCAGCAGCCCCAACGCCCATAACATTCAGTACTTC.

This clonotype was counted between two and nine times. The chain carries TRBV5-6 and TRBJ1-2; 12 bases map to TRBD1. V dropped 3 bases and J dropped 8; count of bases not matched to a gene: 2. The CDR3 consists of 13 residues. CDR1 and CDR2 from the germline V gene are SGHDT and YYEEEE. CDR3 sequence reads: CASSWDRGRGYTF. In nucleotides, the CDR3 is TGTGCCAGCAGCTGGGACAGGGGGCGAGGCTACACCTTC. Full variable domain (outside the CDR3, taken from reference TRBV5-6 and TRBJ1-2): DAGVTQSPTHLIKTRGQQVTLRCSPKSGHDTVSWYQQALGQGPQFIFQYYEEEERQRGNFPDRFSGHQFPNYSSELNVNALLLGDSALYLCASSWDRGRGYTFGSGTRLTVV.

The chain is built from TRBV30 and TRBJ2-3; weak D call: TRBD2 (6 bases). Germline V gives CDR1 GTSNPN, CDR2 SVGIG (reference sequence). Trimming pared 1 base from V and 1 base from J, leaving 12 bases between. The CDR3 loop spans 15 amino acids. The CDR3 bases are TGTGCCTGGAGTGAATCGGGGGTCCGCACAGATACGCAGTATTTT. Its protein is CAWSESGVRTDTQYF.

This rearrangement joins TRBV3-1 to TRBJ2-5; 8 bases line up with TRBD2. Germline V gene lookup returns CDR1 LGHDT and CDR2 YNNKEL (reference sequence). V gave up 4 bases and J gave up 5 bases; unmatched junction bases: 3. The CDR3 length is 13 residues. The CDR3 sequence is CASSRGGSETQYF. As DNA, the CDR3 is TGTGCCAGCAGCCGCGGGGGGTCGGAGACCCAGTACTTC.

This clonotype came up many times. The CDR3 coding sequence is TGTGCCAGCAGCCCACACATAGCGCTAGCCGCCAAAAACATTCAGTACTTC. Translated, it gives CASSPHIALAAKNIQYF. The chain uses TRBV11-2 and TRBJ2-4; maybe TRBD2 (5 bases). The CDR3 loop spans 17 amino acids. V was pared by 5 bases and J by 1 base, with 18 bases between. Germline V lookup: CDR1 SGHAT, CDR2 FQNNGV.